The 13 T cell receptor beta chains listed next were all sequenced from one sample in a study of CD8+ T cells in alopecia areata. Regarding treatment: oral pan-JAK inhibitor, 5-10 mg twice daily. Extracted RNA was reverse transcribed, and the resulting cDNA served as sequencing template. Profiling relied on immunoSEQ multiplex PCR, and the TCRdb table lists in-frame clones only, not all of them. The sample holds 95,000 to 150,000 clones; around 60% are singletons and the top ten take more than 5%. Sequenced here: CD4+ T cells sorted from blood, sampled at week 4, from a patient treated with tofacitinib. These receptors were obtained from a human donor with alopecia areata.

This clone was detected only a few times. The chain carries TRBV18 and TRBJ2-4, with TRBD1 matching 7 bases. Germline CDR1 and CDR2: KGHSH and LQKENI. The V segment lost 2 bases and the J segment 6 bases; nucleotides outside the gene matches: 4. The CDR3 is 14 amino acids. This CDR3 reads CASSPEGAGNIQYF. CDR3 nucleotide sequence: TGTGCCAGCTCACCAGAGGGGGCAGGAAACATTCAGTACTTC.

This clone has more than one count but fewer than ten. DNA for the CDR3: TGCGCCAGCAGCCAAGACTGGACAGGGGGAGATACGCAGTATTTT. It encodes CASSQDWTGGDTQYF. The chain links TRBV4-3 to TRBJ2-3; 10 nucleotides match TRBD1. The V gene's germline CDR1 is LGHNA and CDR2 YSLEER. Germline trimming cut 0 bases from V and 5 bases from J; bases unmatched to any gene: 2. This CDR3 is 15 amino acids long.

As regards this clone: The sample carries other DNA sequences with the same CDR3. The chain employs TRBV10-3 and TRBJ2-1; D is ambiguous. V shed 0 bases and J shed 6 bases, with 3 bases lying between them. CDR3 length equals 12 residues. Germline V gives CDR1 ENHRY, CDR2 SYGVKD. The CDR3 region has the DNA TGTGCCATCAGTGAGTCGGTCAATGAGCAGTTCTTC. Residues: CAISESVNEQFF.

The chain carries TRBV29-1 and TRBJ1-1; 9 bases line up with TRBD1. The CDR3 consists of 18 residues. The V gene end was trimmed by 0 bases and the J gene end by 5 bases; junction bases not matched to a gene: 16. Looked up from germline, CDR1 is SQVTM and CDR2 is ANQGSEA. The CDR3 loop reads CSVEDFKTGGWAWTEAFF. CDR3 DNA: TGCAGCGTTGAAGATTTTAAGACAGGGGGTTGGGCATGGACTGAAGCTTTCTTT.

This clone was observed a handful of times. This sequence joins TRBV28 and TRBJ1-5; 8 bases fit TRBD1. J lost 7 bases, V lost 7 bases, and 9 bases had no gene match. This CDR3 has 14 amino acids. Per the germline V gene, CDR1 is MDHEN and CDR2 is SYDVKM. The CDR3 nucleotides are TGTGCCAGCAACCTCAGGGGGCTGGCCCAGCCCCAGCATTTT. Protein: CASNLRGLAQPQHF.

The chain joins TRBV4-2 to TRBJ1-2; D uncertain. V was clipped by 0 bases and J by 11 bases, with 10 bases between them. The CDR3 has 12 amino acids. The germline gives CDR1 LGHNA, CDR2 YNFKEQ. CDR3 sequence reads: CASSQDVRSYTF. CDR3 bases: TGTGCCAGCAGCCAAGATGTCCGTTCTTACACCTTC.

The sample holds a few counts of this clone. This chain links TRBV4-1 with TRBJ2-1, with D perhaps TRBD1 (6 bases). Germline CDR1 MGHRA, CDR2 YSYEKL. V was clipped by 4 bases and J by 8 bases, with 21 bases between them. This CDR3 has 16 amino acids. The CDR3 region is CASSLPRQGHEYEQFF. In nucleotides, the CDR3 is TGCGCCAGCAGCCTACCCCGGCAGGGGCATGAGTATGAGCAGTTCTTC.

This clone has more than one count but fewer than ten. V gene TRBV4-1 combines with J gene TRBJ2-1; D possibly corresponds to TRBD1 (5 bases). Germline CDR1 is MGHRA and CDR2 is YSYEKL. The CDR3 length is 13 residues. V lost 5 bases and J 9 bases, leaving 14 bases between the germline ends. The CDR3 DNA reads TGCGCCAGCAGCGACACAGGAAAGGCTGAGCAGTTCTTC. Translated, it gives CASSDTGKAEQFF.

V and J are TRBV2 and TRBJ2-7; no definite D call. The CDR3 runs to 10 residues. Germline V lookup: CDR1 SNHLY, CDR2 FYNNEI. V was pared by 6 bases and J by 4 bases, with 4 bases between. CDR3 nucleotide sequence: TGTGCCAGCAGCGTGTACGAGCAGTACTTC. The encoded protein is CASSVYEQYF.

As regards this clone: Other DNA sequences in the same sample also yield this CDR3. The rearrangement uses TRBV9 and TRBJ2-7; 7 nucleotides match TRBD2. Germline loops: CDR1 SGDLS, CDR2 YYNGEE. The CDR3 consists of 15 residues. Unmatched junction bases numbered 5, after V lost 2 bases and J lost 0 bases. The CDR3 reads CASSVGGRASYEQYF. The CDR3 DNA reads TGTGCCAGCAGCGTCGGCGGGAGAGCCTCCTACGAGCAGTACTTC.

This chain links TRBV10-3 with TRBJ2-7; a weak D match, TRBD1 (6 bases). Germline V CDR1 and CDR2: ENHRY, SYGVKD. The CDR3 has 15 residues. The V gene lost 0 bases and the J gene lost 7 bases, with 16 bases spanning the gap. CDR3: CAISESRWEGGEQYF. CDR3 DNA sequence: TGTGCCATCAGTGAGTCGAGGTGGGAAGGGGGAGAGCAGTACTTC.

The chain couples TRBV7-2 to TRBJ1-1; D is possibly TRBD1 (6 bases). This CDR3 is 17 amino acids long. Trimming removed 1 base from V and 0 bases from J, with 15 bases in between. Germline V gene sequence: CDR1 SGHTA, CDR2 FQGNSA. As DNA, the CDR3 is TGTGCCAGCAGCTTAGGAATGGGGGCCAACATGAACACTGAAGCTTTCTTT. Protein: CASSLGMGANMNTEAFF.

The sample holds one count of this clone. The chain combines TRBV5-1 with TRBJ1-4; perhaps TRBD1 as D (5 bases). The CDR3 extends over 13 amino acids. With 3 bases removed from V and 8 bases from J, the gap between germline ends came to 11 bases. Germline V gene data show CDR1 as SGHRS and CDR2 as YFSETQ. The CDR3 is CASSSGQGEKLFF. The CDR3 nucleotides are TGCGCCAGCAGCTCAGGGCAGGGCGAAAAACTGTTTTTT.